The 7 T cell receptor beta chains listed next were all sequenced from one sample in a study of blood T cell repertoires in COVID-19. TCRdb's table, derived via immunoSEQ multiplex PCR, lists solely in-frame clones and lacks some. The sample includes under 55,000 clones, around 83% seen only once; the top ten take 5% to 6%. The sample was peripheral blood. The receptor set was obtained from a man between 35 and 55 years old with active COVID-19.

This chain uses TRBV10-1 with TRBJ2-7, with D perhaps matching TRBD1 (5 bases). V lost 0 bases, J lost 2 bases, and 8 bases lay in between. Germline CDR1 reads WNHNN; CDR2 reads SYGVQD (reference sequence). This CDR3 has 14 amino acids. CDR3 in DNA: TGCGCCAGCAGTGAGTCAGGGGATCCCTACGAGCAGTACTTC. It yields the protein CASSESGDPYEQYF.

The V and J genes are TRBV5-1 and TRBJ1-6; TRBD1 aligns across 11 bases. CDR1 is SGHRS, CDR2 YFSETQ, per germline. The V gene end was trimmed by 5 bases and the J gene end by 7 bases; junction bases not matched to a gene: 5. The length of the CDR3 is 15 residues. CDR3 in DNA: TGCGCCAGCAGGCTGGGACAGGGGGGCAATTCACCCCTCCACTTT. Protein product: CASRLGQGGNSPLHF. Drawing the rest from reference TRBV5-1 and TRBJ1-6, the complete variable domain is KAGVTQTPRYLIKTRGQQVTLSCSPISGHRSVSWYQQTPGQGLQFLFEYFSETQRNKGNFPGRFSGRQFSNSRSEMNVSTLELGDSALYLCASRLGQGGNSPLHFGNGTRLTVT.

V usage is TRBV20-1 and J usage is TRBJ2-2; 7 nucleotides match TRBD2. Per the germline V gene, CDR1 is DFQATT and CDR2 is SNEGSKA (reference sequence). Trimming removed 3 bases from V and 2 bases from J; junction bases left unmatched: 3. This CDR3 spans 14 amino acids. The CDR3 reads CSASSGLNTGELFF. CDR3 DNA sequence: TGCAGTGCTAGTAGCGGGCTTAACACCGGGGAGCTGTTTTTT.

The chain has TRBV28 and TRBJ2-7; 9 bases match TRBD2. With V trimmed by 6 bases and J by 3 bases, 21 bases remained unmatched. CDR3 size: 19 residues. Germline CDR1 and CDR2: MDHEN and SYDVKM. The CDR3, as DNA: TGTGCCAGCAGCTCATCCACCAACCGGGCGGGAGGGCCCAACTACGAGCAGTACTTC. Its protein is CASSSSTNRAGGPNYEQYF.

The gene calls are TRBV19 and TRBJ2-6, with 7 bases matching TRBD1. V lost 5 bases, J lost 1 base, and 5 bases stayed unmatched. The germline V gene encodes CDR1 LNHDA and CDR2 SQIVND (reference sequence). CDR3 length: 16 amino acids. CDR3 in DNA: TGTGCCAGTAGTTTCAGACAGGGATCTGGGGCCAACGTCCTGACTTTC. This encodes CASSFRQGSGANVLTF.

The chain is built from TRBV5-1 and TRBJ1-1; 8 bases fit TRBD1. The V gene end was trimmed by 6 bases and the J gene end by 0 bases; junction bases not matched to a gene: 10. The CDR3 length is 16 residues. Germline V gene sequence: CDR1 SGHRS, CDR2 YFSETQ. For the CDR3, the DNA is TGCGCCAGCAATTTACAAACAGGGGGACTGAACACTGAAGCTTTCTTT. This codes for CASNLQTGGLNTEAFF.

The V gene is TRBV6-6, the J gene TRBJ2-5, with D possibly being TRBD1 or TRBD2 (6 bases each). Germline V lookup: CDR1 MNHNY, CDR2 SVGAGI (reference sequence). This CDR3 has 15 residues. Trimming removed 7 bases from V and 3 bases from J, with 18 bases in between. CDR3 in DNA: TGTGCCAGCAATCGCGGGACACGCTTGAAAGAGACCCAGTACTTC. Protein product: CASNRGTRLKETQYF.